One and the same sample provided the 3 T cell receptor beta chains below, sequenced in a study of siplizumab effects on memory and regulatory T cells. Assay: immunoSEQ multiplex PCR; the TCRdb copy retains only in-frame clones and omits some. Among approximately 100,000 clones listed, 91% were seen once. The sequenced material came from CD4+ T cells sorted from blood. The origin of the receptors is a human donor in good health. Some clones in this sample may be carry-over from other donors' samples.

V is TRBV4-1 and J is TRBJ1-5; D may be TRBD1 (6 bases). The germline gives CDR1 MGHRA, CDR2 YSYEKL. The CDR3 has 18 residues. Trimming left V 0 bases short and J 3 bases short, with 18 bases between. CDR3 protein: CASSQDRSRTESNQPQHF. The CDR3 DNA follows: TGCGCCAGCAGCCAAGATCGGTCAAGGACAGAATCCAATCAGCCCCAGCATTTT.

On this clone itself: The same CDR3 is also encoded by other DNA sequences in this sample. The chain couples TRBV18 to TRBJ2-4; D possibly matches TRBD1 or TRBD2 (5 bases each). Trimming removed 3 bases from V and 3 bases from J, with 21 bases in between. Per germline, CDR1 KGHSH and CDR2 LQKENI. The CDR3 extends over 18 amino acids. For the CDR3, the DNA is TGTGCCAGCTCACCTCGCCTATGGACACCGGCGGGCAAAAACATTCAGTACTTC. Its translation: CASSPRLWTPAGKNIQYF. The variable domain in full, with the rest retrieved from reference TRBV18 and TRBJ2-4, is NAGVMQNPRHLVRRRGQEARLRCSPMKGHSHVYWYRQLPEEGLKFMVYLQKENIIDESGMPKERFSAEFPKEGPSILRIQQVVRGDSAAYFCASSPRLWTPAGKNIQYFGAGTRLSVL.

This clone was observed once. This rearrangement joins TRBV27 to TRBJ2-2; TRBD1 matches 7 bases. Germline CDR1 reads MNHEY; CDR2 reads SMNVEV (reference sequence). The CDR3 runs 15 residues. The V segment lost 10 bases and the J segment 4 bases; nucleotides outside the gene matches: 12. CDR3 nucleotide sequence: TGTGCCACCCGGAAGTGGGACAGTGGCACCGGGGAGCTGTTTTTT. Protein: CATRKWDSGTGELFF.